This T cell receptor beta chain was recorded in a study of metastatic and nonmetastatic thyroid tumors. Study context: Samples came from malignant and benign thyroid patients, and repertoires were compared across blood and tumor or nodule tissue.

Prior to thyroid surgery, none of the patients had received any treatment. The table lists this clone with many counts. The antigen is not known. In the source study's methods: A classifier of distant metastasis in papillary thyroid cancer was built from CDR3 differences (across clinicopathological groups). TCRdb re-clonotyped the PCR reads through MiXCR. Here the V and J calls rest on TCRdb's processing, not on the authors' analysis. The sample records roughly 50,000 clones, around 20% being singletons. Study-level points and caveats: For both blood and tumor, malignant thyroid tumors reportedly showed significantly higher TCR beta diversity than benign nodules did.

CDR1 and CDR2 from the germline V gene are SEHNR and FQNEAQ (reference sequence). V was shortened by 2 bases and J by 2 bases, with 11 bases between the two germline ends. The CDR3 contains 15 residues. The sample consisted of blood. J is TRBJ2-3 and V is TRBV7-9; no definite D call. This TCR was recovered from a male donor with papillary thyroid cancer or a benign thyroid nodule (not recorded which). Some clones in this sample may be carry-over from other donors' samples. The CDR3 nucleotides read TGTGCCAGCAGCTTATCTAGGGATTTCACAGATACGCAGTATTTT. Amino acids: CASSLSRDFTDTQYF.